This TCR beta chain was identified in a study of response to subunit inactivated influenza vaccine. Germline V gives CDR1 SEHNR, CDR2 FQNEAQ (reference sequence). V was cut by 4 bases and J by 4 bases, with 5 bases left in between. This CDR3 has 12 amino acids. The table lists this clonotype with many counts. Using its own MiXCR run on the RT-PCR reads, TCRdb lists one record per CDR3 protein. The sample gives fewer than 250,000 distinct CDR3 sequences, about an eighth of which show up once; under 30% is in the top ten. Sequenced here: CD8+ T cells sorted from PBMCs, sampled less than 6 days after vaccination. J is TRBJ1-5 and V is TRBV7-9; possible D gene TRBD1, 5 bases. The clonotype was recovered from a man aged 50-60 years who received an inactivated influenza vaccine. CDR3 coding DNA: TGTGCCAGCAGCTCAGGGAATCAGCCCCAGCATTTT. It is translated as CASSSGNQPQHF.